This entry lists 26 T cell receptor beta chains sequenced from one sample in a study of blood T cell repertoires in COVID-19. The table came from immunoSEQ multiplex PCR; TCRdb's copy has only in-frame clones and leaves some out. This table holds under 30,000 clones, 89% found once. The sample was peripheral blood. These receptors were obtained from a human donor in a cohort sampled during active COVID-19.

The J gene is TRBJ2-5, the V gene TRBV3-1 (or the pseudogene TRBV3-2); no firm D call. Per the germline V gene, CDR1 is LGHDT and CDR2 is YNNKEL (reference sequence). V was clipped by 2 bases and J by 10 bases, with 14 bases between them. The CDR3 contains 13 residues. DNA of the CDR3: TGTGCCAGCAGCCAAATTCCGCGCTCCGACCAGTACTTC. It encodes CASSQIPRSDQYF.

The chain is built from TRBV27 and TRBJ2-5; TRBD2 agrees at 7 bases. The CDR3 has 13 residues. Looked up from germline, CDR1 is MNHEY and CDR2 is SMNVEV (reference sequence). The trim removed 5 bases at V and 8 bases at J, leaving 8 bases unmatched. Written as DNA, the CDR3 is TGTGCCAGCAGTCGCCACGGGGAGGGAACCCAGTACTTC. Translated: CASSRHGEGTQYF.

The chain has TRBV7-9 and TRBJ2-7; D is uncertain. V was clipped by 4 bases and J by 4 bases, with 8 bases between them. Germline loops: CDR1 SEHNR, CDR2 FQNEAQ (reference sequence). The CDR3 sequence is 12 residues long. CDR3 in DNA: TGTGCCAGCAGCTCTAATGCGTACGAGCAGTACTTC. Translation: CASSSNAYEQYF.

This chain's CDR3 is CASSYGTSGELYEQYF. For the CDR3, the DNA is TGTGCCAGCAGTTACGGCACTAGCGGGGAACTCTACGAGCAGTACTTC. This chain uses TRBV6-2 or TRBV6-3 with TRBJ2-7; 10 positions agree with TRBD2. From germline, CDR1 is MNHEY and CDR2 SVGEGT. Trimming removed 2 bases from V and 3 bases from J; junction bases left unmatched: 7. The CDR3 loop spans 16 amino acids.

The chain is built from TRBV7-9 and TRBJ2-7; possible D gene TRBD1, 6 bases. CDR3 size: 15 residues. Trimming shortened V by 5 bases and J by 0 bases, and 14 bases separated the two germline ends. The germline V gene encodes CDR1 SEHNR and CDR2 FQNEAQ (reference sequence). This CDR3 is CASSPRGSSSYEQYF. In DNA, the CDR3 is TGTGCCAGCAGCCCTAGGGGGTCCAGCTCCTACGAGCAGTACTTC.

This clone was detected only a few times. The V gene is TRBV19, the J gene TRBJ2-6; TRBD2 matches 15 bases. The trim removed 3 bases at V and 2 bases at J, leaving 11 bases unmatched. This CDR3 has 21 amino acids. Germline CDR1 is LNHDA and CDR2 is SQIVND (reference sequence). CDR3 sequence reads: CASSIGNPGLAGGPGANVLTF. The CDR3 region has the DNA TGTGCCAGTAGTATTGGGAATCCGGGACTAGCGGGGGGCCCTGGGGCCAACGTCCTGACTTTC. Using reference TRBV19 and TRBJ2-6 for the parts outside the CDR3, the full variable domain is DGGITQSPKYLFRKEGQNVTLSCEQNLNHDAMYWYRQDPGQGLRLIYYSQIVNDFQKGDIAEGYSVSREKKESFPLTVTSAQKNPTAFYLCASSIGNPGLAGGPGANVLTFGAGSRLTVL.

The DNA for the CDR3 is TGTGCCTGGACCACTTTTTCTGGAAACACCATATATTTT. Its protein is CAWTTFSGNTIYF. This chain links TRBV30 with TRBJ1-3, with D unclear. CDR3 size: 13 residues. V was shortened by 4 bases and J by 1 base, with 8 bases between the two germline ends. Germline loops: CDR1 GTSNPN, CDR2 SVGIG (reference sequence).

The genes are TRBV5-3 and TRBJ2-3; tentatively, D is TRBD1 (6 bases). TRBV5-3 is given ORF status, its function remaining uncertain. The CDR3 totals 16 residues. V lost 5 bases and J lost 2, with 18 bases in between. The DNA for the CDR3 is TGTGCCAGAAGGGACGAAACGGGACACCACACAGATACGCAGTATTTT. This translates into CARRDETGHHTDTQYF.

The rearrangement uses TRBV4-1 and TRBJ2-1; 12 bases match TRBD1. The CDR3 length is 18 residues. Germline V CDR1 and CDR2: MGHRA, YSYEKL. The trim removed 1 base at V and 4 bases at J, leaving 8 bases unmatched. The CDR3 here is CASSQVVGTGGFYNEQFF. The CDR3 DNA reads as TGCGCCAGCAGCCAAGTAGTCGGGACAGGGGGCTTTTACAATGAGCAGTTCTTC.

The V gene is TRBV7-2, the J gene TRBJ2-3; 7 nucleotides match TRBD2. V was clipped by 3 bases and J by 1 base; unmatched bases: 10. The CDR3 spans 17 residues. Germline CDR1 is SGHTA and CDR2 is FQGNSA. The CDR3 is CASSFSGVVKGTDTQYF. The CDR3 DNA is TGTGCCAGCAGCTTCAGCGGGGTGGTTAAAGGCACAGATACGCAGTATTTT.

V and J are TRBV27 and TRBJ1-5; the D gene is possibly TRBD1 (5 bases). This CDR3 spans 16 amino acids. The ends were cut back, 6 bases at V and 4 bases at J, with 19 bases in the middle. CDR1 and CDR2 (germline): MNHEY, SMNVEV (reference sequence). This CDR3 reads CASSLQARDRNQPQHF. The CDR3 DNA follows: TGTGCCAGCAGCCTTCAGGCCAGGGATCGGAATCAGCCCCAGCATTTT.

This clone occurred a few times. The chain couples TRBV6-5 to TRBJ2-7; TRBD1 matches 9 bases. Per the germline V gene, CDR1 is MNHEY and CDR2 is SVGAGI. With 2 bases clipped from V and 4 bases from J, the junction kept 3 bases outside the gene matches. The CDR3 is made up of 14 amino acids. Here the CDR3 DNA reads TGTGCCAGCAGTTACGAGGGACAGGGTTACGAGCAGTACTTC. This gives the protein CASSYEGQGYEQYF.

V is TRBV28 and J is TRBJ2-3; TRBD2 agrees at 9 bases. CDR1 is MDHEN, CDR2 SYDVKM, per germline. Losses at the gene ends were 3 bases for V and 6 bases for J; bases not matched to a gene: 10. The CDR3 has 16 amino acids. CDR3: CASSLHRLAVTDTQYF. The CDR3 nucleotides are TGTGCCAGCAGTTTGCACCGACTAGCGGTGACGGATACGCAGTATTTT.

This clone turned up a few times. The gene calls are TRBV4-2 and TRBJ2-2; TRBD2 aligns across 11 bases. CDR1 is LGHNA, CDR2 YNFKEQ, per germline. V lost 4 bases and J lost 6; bases outside the gene matches: 13. The CDR3 loop spans 18 amino acids. DNA for the CDR3: TGTGCCAGCAGCCCCTTAGCGACTAGCGGGGAGGGGGCCGGGGAGCTGTTTTTT. Amino acids: CASSPLATSGEGAGELFF.

The rearrangement links TRBV6-6 to TRBJ1-1; D is possibly TRBD1 (5 bases). This CDR3 has 12 residues. Looked up from germline, CDR1 is MNHNY and CDR2 is SVGAGI (reference sequence). The chain's CDR3 is CVSRGVGAEAFF. CDR3 coding DNA: TGTGTCTCCCGGGGGGTAGGGGCTGAAGCTTTCTTT.

The J gene is TRBJ2-1, the V gene TRBV30; 10 bases are shared with TRBD2. CDR3 length: 15 amino acids. The ends lost 2 bases at V and 3 bases at J; junction bases unmatched: 4. The germline CDR1 and CDR2 sequences are GTSNPN and SVGIG (reference sequence). In DNA, the CDR3 is TGTGCCTGGAGTCAGCGGGGGGGCCTCTACAATGAGCAGTTCTTC. Residues: CAWSQRGGLYNEQFF.

The chain is built from TRBV5-1 and TRBJ2-5; TRBD2 might be the D (5 bases). The germline gives CDR1 SGHRS, CDR2 YFSETQ. This CDR3 contains 14 residues. The V end lost 4 bases, the J end lost 5 bases, and 15 bases lay between the germline ends. The CDR3 protein is CASSTRGAWETQYF. The CDR3 DNA reads TGCGCCAGCAGCACCCGGGGAGCCTGGGAGACCCAGTACTTC.

V gene TRBV6-6 combines with J gene TRBJ1-2; 7 positions agree with TRBD1. The CDR3 runs to 13 residues. Trimming removed 7 bases from V and 6 bases from J; junction bases left unmatched: 8. Germline CDR1 is MNHNY and CDR2 is SVGAGI (reference sequence). CDR3 sequence (DNA): TGTGCCAGCATATCGGGACAGCTGAATGGCTACACCTTC. Protein: CASISGQLNGYTF.

For this clone: The germline gene is not matched at one end of the junction; a read error may be the cause. The chain employs TRBV9 and TRBJ2-3; 10 bases line up with TRBD2. From germline, CDR1 is SGDLS and CDR2 YYNGEE. The CDR3 extends over 15 amino acids. DNA for the CDR3: TGTGTCAGCAGCCCTAGCGGGGGCCGGGCAGATACGCAGTATTTT. This translates into CVSSPSGGRADTQYF.

The chain has TRBV9 and TRBJ2-7, with 11 bases lining up with TRBD1. The CDR3 is made up of 16 amino acids. The germline CDR1 and CDR2 sequences are SGDLS and YYNGEE. V shed 4 bases and J 4 bases; nucleotides not matched to a gene: 10. CDR3 bases: TGTGCCAGCAGCCCTCGGGTGGGGGACAGGGGGTACGAGCAGTACTTC. It is translated as CASSPRVGDRGYEQYF.

The chain employs TRBV4-1 and TRBJ2-3, with 11 bases lining up with TRBD2. Trimming removed 0 bases from V and 4 bases from J; junction bases left unmatched: 9. The CDR3 consists of 18 residues. Per the germline V gene, CDR1 is MGHRA and CDR2 is YSYEKL. The CDR3 DNA reads as TGCGCCAGCAGCCAAGAGGCTAGCGGGGGGCCGAGGGCAGATACGCAGTATTTT. Translated, it gives CASSQEASGGPRADTQYF.

The rearrangement links TRBV10-2 to TRBJ2-3, with 11 bases that match TRBD2. Unmatched junction bases numbered 2, after V lost 7 bases and J lost 2 bases. The CDR3 length is 14 residues. Per germline, CDR1 WSHSY and CDR2 SAAADI. The CDR3 bases are TGCGCCAGCATTAGCGGGGGGGTCACAGATACGCAGTATTTT. As protein: CASISGGVTDTQYF.

This clone was detected only once. The gene calls are TRBV6-5 and TRBJ2-3; 10 bases fit TRBD2. Germline assignment: CDR1 MNHEY and CDR2 SVGAGI. The CDR3 is made up of 15 amino acids. V lost 5 bases to trimming and J lost 0 bases; unmatched junction nucleotides: 2. CDR3 residues: CASSTSGASTDTQYF. CDR3 coding DNA: TGTGCCAGCAGTACTAGCGGGGCTAGCACAGATACGCAGTATTTT.

The chain joins TRBV19 to TRBJ1-6; 10 bases are a match to TRBD1. J lost 6 bases, V lost 5 bases, and 1 base had no gene match. This CDR3 has 14 amino acids. Germline V gives CDR1 LNHDA, CDR2 SQIVND (reference sequence). CDR3 sequence reads: CASSRTGGNSPLHF. CDR3 coding DNA: TGTGCCAGTAGTCGGACAGGGGGTAATTCACCCCTCCACTTT. Full variable domain (missing parts from reference TRBV19 and TRBJ1-6): DGGITQSPKYLFRKEGQNVTLSCEQNLNHDAMYWYRQDPGQGLRLIYYSQIVNDFQKGDIAEGYSVSREKKESFPLTVTSAQKNPTAFYLCASSRTGGNSPLHFGNGTRLTVT.

V and J are TRBV4-3 and TRBJ1-1, with D perhaps TRBD1 (6 bases). Looked up from germline, CDR1 is LGHNA and CDR2 is YSLEER. V lost 0 bases and J 6 bases, leaving 20 bases between the germline ends. CDR3 length: 17 residues. For the CDR3, the DNA is TGCGCCAGCAGCCAAGACTCCGGGACATTCTTTAGAGCTGAAGCTTTCTTT. Residues: CASSQDSGTFFRAEAFF.

The chain couples TRBV7-2 to TRBJ1-2; tentatively, D is TRBD1 (5 bases). Germline CDR1 reads SGHTA; CDR2 reads FQGNSA. The V end lost 3 bases, the J end lost 4 bases, and 9 bases lay between the germline ends. The CDR3 spans 13 residues. CDR3 sequence reads: CASSLTELYGYTF. For the CDR3, the DNA is TGTGCCAGCAGCTTGACAGAACTCTATGGCTACACCTTC.